The T cell receptor beta chain described here comes from a study of T cell responses to AZD1222 COVID-19 vaccine. About the study: Pooling was applied to second doses at about 4 or about 12 weeks.

The table came from immunoSEQ multiplex PCR; TCRdb's copy has only in-frame clones and leaves some out. The data hold approximately 150,000 clones, with 94% observed a single time. The germline V gene encodes CDR1 SEHNR and CDR2 FQNEAQ (reference sequence). The V end was cut by 1 base, the J end by 2 bases, with 11 bases between. This CDR3 has 15 amino acids. This TCR was sampled from an adult in good health. The V gene is TRBV7-9, the J gene TRBJ1-2; perhaps TRBD1 as D (6 bases). The material was peripheral blood, obtained on day 0 of AZD1222 vaccination. This CDR3 reads CASSLGGRPNYGYTF. The DNA of the CDR3 is TGTGCCAGCAGCTTAGGGGGGCGGCCCAACTATGGCTACACCTTC.